This T cell receptor beta chain is from a study of T cell responses to AZD1222 COVID-19 vaccine. This clone was seen once. Antigen: not known. Only in-frame clones appear in the TCRdb table, and some are missing; sequencing was by immunoSEQ multiplex PCR. The table lists fewer than 150,000 clones, roughly 87% of them singletons. Study-level results: Seropositive at baseline were only a handful of AZD1222 recipients. Mostly white British, mostly female donors; authors suggested clonal diversity may be underestimated. The span of vaccine-associated CD4 TCRs extended across spike, with dominance at 160-218 and 743-854.

This CDR3 spans 13 amino acids. The V and J ends lost 3 bases and 5 bases respectively, with 10 bases between them. This TCR was sampled from an adult in good health. The rearrangement joins TRBV12-3 or TRBV12-4 to TRBJ1-1; D is uncertain. The sequenced sample was peripheral blood, obtained on day 0 of AZD1222 vaccination. The CDR3, as DNA: TGTGCCAGCAGTTTGAATCGGGTGACTGAAGCTTTCTTT. It codes for CASSLNRVTEAFF.